This entry lists 12 T cell receptor beta chains sequenced from one sample in a study of PD-1 blockade in classical Hodgkin lymphoma. Brentuximab vedotin exposure varied among the patients, all of whom had relapsed after autologous stem cell transplantation. TCRdb's table, derived via immunoSEQ multiplex PCR, lists solely in-frame clones and lacks some. The top ten hold approximately 12% of the sample, which has about 26,000 clones, around 64% seen once. The sequencing used peripheral blood mononuclear cells (PBMCs), collected before the second cycle of nivolumab. These receptors all come from a human donor with classical Hodgkin lymphoma.

The genes are TRBV4-2 and TRBJ2-7; 7 bases are a match to TRBD2. CDR3 length equals 17 residues. The V gene's germline CDR1 is LGHNA and CDR2 YNFKEQ. Trimming cost V 0 bases and J 3 bases; bases outside gene matches: 11. The CDR3 here is CASSQEGPSGLYYEQYF. DNA of the CDR3: TGTGCCAGCAGCCAAGAGGGGCCTAGCGGCCTTTACTACGAGCAGTACTTC.

This clone appeared a few times. The V call is TRBV7-2, the J call TRBJ1-3, with D maybe TRBD1 (5 bases). CDR3 length: 16 residues. Trimming removed 1 base at V and 0 bases at J, with 10 bases between. Germline assignment: CDR1 SGHTA and CDR2 FQGNSA. This CDR3 reads CASSLVGGNSGNTIYF. The CDR3 nucleotides are TGTGCCAGCAGCTTAGTTGGGGGTAACTCTGGAAACACCATATATTTT.

The chain is built from TRBV11-3 and TRBJ2-3, with D possibly matching TRBD2 (6 bases). The V end lost 5 bases, the J end lost 2 bases, and 14 bases lay between the germline ends. Germline V CDR1 and CDR2: SGHNT, YENEEA. CDR3 length equals 15 residues. In nucleotides, the CDR3 is TGTGCCAGCAGCCTTGCTGGCGGGACCACAGATACGCAGTATTTT. Protein sequence: CASSLAGGTTDTQYF. The full variable domain, completed using reference TRBV11-3 and TRBJ2-3, is EAGVVQSPRYKIIEKKQPVAFWCNPISGHNTLYWYLQNLGQGPELLIRYENEEAVDDSQLPKDRFSAERLKGVDSTLKIQPAELGDSAVYLCASSLAGGTTDTQYFGPGTRLTVL.

The V call is TRBV19, the J call TRBJ2-3; TRBD1 agrees at 9 bases. The CDR3 is 16 amino acids. Germline CDR1 and CDR2: LNHDA and SQIVND (reference sequence). V was clipped by 5 bases and J by 0 bases; unmatched bases: 6. The CDR3 loop is CASSPSGTGSTDTQYF. CDR3 coding DNA: TGTGCCAGTAGTCCTTCCGGGACAGGGAGCACAGATACGCAGTATTTT.

The chain links TRBV7-9 to TRBJ2-7; perhaps TRBD2 as D (6 bases). CDR3 size: 14 residues. Germline V gene data show CDR1 as SEHNR and CDR2 as FQNEAQ (reference sequence). The germline V and J ends were trimmed by 1 base and 4 bases, with 11 bases remaining between them. CDR3 region: CASSLGGVRYEQYF. As DNA, the CDR3 is TGTGCCAGCAGCTTAGGGGGGGTACGATACGAGCAGTACTTC.

The chain joins TRBV30 to TRBJ1-1, with a tentative D call TRBD1 (5 bases). CDR3 length: 12 residues. Germline-derived CDR1 and CDR2 are GTSNPN and SVGIG (reference sequence). With 4 bases removed from V and 5 bases from J, the gap between germline ends came to 11 bases. CDR3 nucleotide sequence: TGTGCCTGGAAATATCAGGGTACTGAAGCTTTCTTT. Its translation is CAWKYQGTEAFF.

V gene TRBV19 combines with J gene TRBJ1-1; D ambiguous. Per germline, CDR1 LNHDA and CDR2 SQIVND (reference sequence). The V and J ends lost 8 bases and 0 bases respectively, with 19 bases between them. The CDR3 covers 16 residues. The CDR3 sequence is CASGGFSGAMNTEAFF. The CDR3 DNA follows: TGTGCCAGTGGTGGATTTAGCGGAGCCATGAACACTGAAGCTTTCTTT. The variable domain in full, completed from reference TRBV19 and TRBJ1-1, reads DGGITQSPKYLFRKEGQNVTLSCEQNLNHDAMYWYRQDPGQGLRLIYYSQIVNDFQKGDIAEGYSVSREKKESFPLTVTSAQKNPTAFYLCASGGFSGAMNTEAFFGQGTRLTVV.

V gene TRBV11-2 combines with J gene TRBJ1-6, with 8 bases fitting TRBD1. The germline CDR1 and CDR2 sequences are SGHAT and FQNNGV. The CDR3 spans 14 residues. Trimming cost V 3 bases and J 10 bases; bases outside gene matches: 5. CDR3 DNA sequence: TGTGCCAGCAGCTTTGGCAGGGGGCTCTCACCCCTCCACTTT. This translates into CASSFGRGLSPLHF.

The rearrangement joins TRBV30 to TRBJ2-3; D uncertain. The V end was cut by 5 bases, the J end by 4 bases, with 13 bases between. This CDR3 comprises 13 residues. CDR1 and CDR2 from the germline V gene are GTSNPN and SVGIG (reference sequence). The CDR3 is CAWGRSVPDTQYF. For the CDR3, the DNA is TGTGCCTGGGGACGGTCGGTACCAGATACGCAGTATTTT.

V gene TRBV7-3 combines with J gene TRBJ2-7; the D call may be TRBD1 or TRBD2 (6 bases each). CDR1 SGHTA and CDR2 FQGTGA come from the germline V gene. There are 15 residues in the CDR3. Between the trimmed V and J ends, which lost 3 bases and 3 bases, there was a span of 15 bases. CDR3: CASSFPAGGIYEQYF. CDR3 bases: TGTGCCAGCAGCTTTCCCGCCGGGGGCATCTACGAGCAGTACTTC. Full variable domain (remainder filled in from reference TRBV7-3 and TRBJ2-7): GAGVSQTPSNKVTEKGKYVELRCDPISGHTALYWYRQSLGQGPEFLIYFQGTGAADDSGLPNDRFFAVRPEGSVSTLKIQRTERGDSAVYLCASSFPAGGIYEQYFGPGTRLTVT.

This chain connects TRBV7-2 to TRBJ2-5; D remains unclear. Germline V gives CDR1 SGHTA, CDR2 FQGNSA. This CDR3 comprises 13 residues. The V end was cut by 5 bases, the J end by 5 bases, with 12 bases between. CDR3 loop: CASSLALWETQYF. The CDR3 DNA reads TGTGCCAGCAGCCTGGCGCTGTGGGAGACCCAGTACTTC.

The chain links TRBV25-1 to TRBJ2-5, with TRBD2 identical over 13 bases. V lost 8 bases, J lost 5 bases, and 11 bases stayed unmatched. Germline V gives CDR1 MGHDK, CDR2 SYGVNS. This CDR3 is built from 16 residues. In DNA form, the CDR3 reads TGTGCCAGCGCCGACACTAGCGGGGGGGCCCGGGAGACCCAGTACTTC. Protein: CASADTSGGARETQYF. Variable domain in full (rest from reference TRBV25-1 and TRBJ2-5): EADIYQTPRYLVIGTGKKITLECSQTMGHDKMYWYQQDPGMELHLIHYSYGVNSTEKGDLSSESTVSRIRTEHFPLTLESARPSHTSQYLCASADTSGGARETQYFGPGTRLLVL.